What follows is one T cell receptor beta chain and its context. The target of this receptor is not known. The junction differs from germline at one of its ends, possibly a read error. Based on the germline V gene, the CDR1 and CDR2 sequences are SGHAT and FQNNGV. The CDR3 goes from the cysteine to the phenylalanine over 15 residues. Solely the CDR3 DNA is kept, with 45 bases framed from the first base. A constant-region primer and ProtoScript II reverse transcriptase were used to reverse-transcribe TCRbeta-specific cDNA from roughly 500 ng total RNA. Construction of the TCRbeta libraries relied on three nested rounds of multiplex PCR, following a slightly modified ARM-PCR procedure. The first two PCR rounds used multiplex TRBV1-TRBV30 forward primers with a Cbeta reverse primer, each for 10 cycles. Sample barcodes and Illumina adapters were added in a final 25-cycle PCR with Deep VentR polymerase. Amplicons of 200-500 bp were gel-purified with a QIAquick gel extraction kit before sequencing. TCRbeta amplicons were sequenced on an Illumina HiSeq 2500 with 250-bp paired-end reads. For the original study's pipeline: Quality trimming of reads was performed with Trimmomatic v0.33, and paired reads were merged with FLASH v1.2.11 so that full CDR3 sequences could be recovered. V, D and J germline segments were assigned to the rearranged TCRbeta sequences by MiGEC v1.2.1b. Clonotype statistics, along with Shannon-Wiener diversity indices, were calculated using VDJtools v1.0.0. To reduce sampling bias, subsequent analyses other than the diversity analysis used only the 250 most abundant clonotypes in each sample. TCRdb redid the processing of the public reads, applying fastp at Q25 and MiXCR, and retained in-frame beta chains. CDR3 protein sequences are deduplicated, and each keeps its most common genes and DNA. TCRdb's processing, not the authors', yielded these V and J calls. A total of 95,000 to 150,000 distinct CDR3 sequences appear in this sample, around 64% of them only once. Of the sample, 8.4% is held by the ten largest clones.

The data originate from a study of tumor-infiltrating lymphocytes in primary liver carcinoma (dated by TCRdb to 2017 to 2019). The study in broad terms: Of the five patients (three men and two women, aged 30 to 69 years), four had hepatocellular carcinoma and one had combined HCC and intrahepatic cholangiocarcinoma. A total of 35 or so specimens from 5 patients went through TCRbeta repertoire sequencing, namely 25 tumor regions, 5 adjacent noncancerous liver tissues and 5 peripheral blood samples. Each sample produced about 3.5 to 8 million productive TCRbeta reads, and read depth showed no significant difference between tissue types. TCRbeta repertoire sequencing, expression microarrays and whole-exome sequencing were combined in the study across five regions of each liver tumor, with adjacent normal tissue and blood also included. The five patients had tumors staged T1-T3 N0M0, with maximum diameters ranging from about 4 to 10 cm. The roughly 24 tumor region samples were profiled with Agilent mRNA microarrays so that TCRbeta repertoire diversity could be related to the local molecular phenotype. Reproducibility between technical replicate repertoires was high, with correlation coefficients above 0.98 and mean shared-clone rates roughly 0.91. Summary of the overall study and its limitations: Only about 7.5-25% of top clones were found in all five regions of a tumor, suggesting spatial heterogeneity of tumor-infiltrating T cells. Only the TCR beta chain was sequenced, which likely underestimates true repertoire diversity because unpaired alpha chains were not captured. Pairs of tumor regions showed greater repertoire overlap (mean roughly 36%) than tumor-adjacent pairs (roughly 17%) or tumor-blood pairs (approximately 15%), which is consistent with antigen-driven expansion. The top 250 clones accounted for a significantly greater share of the repertoire in tumors than in blood (p = 0.039). The study included only five patients, and the authors note findings should be validated in a larger study. Comparison of CD4+ and CD8+ T cell repertoires was precluded by the use of bulk unsorted samples.

Without any cell sorting, total RNA and DNA were co-extracted from approximately 22-30 mg of bulk tissue using the AllPrep DNA/RNA mini kit. Between November 2015 and 2016, 4 or 5 patients in China with histopathologically diagnosed primary liver carcinoma had surgical resection. At the time of sampling, the patients had chronic HBV infection and had not received any treatment. Five spatially separated regions were sampled per tumor: superior, inferior, left-lateral and right-lateral poles, plus the tumor centre. More than 85% viable tumor cells were found by histology in every tumor sample. Each fresh piece of tumor and adjacent tissue was cut in two, with one half stored in RNAlater at -80 degrees C and the other half sent for histology.

The specimen was liver tumor tissue from sampling region 3. The cell subset or site label, as the study defines it: tumor region T3, left-lateral pole. This sequence originates from a woman in her sixties with primary liver carcinoma and hepatitis B virus infection. Recombination connected TRBV11-2 to TRBJ2-1; the junction holds 7 bases that match TRBD2. In nucleotide form, the sequence is TGTGCCAGCAGCTTGGAGGGCGGGAGTGTGAGTGAACAGTCCTTC. Protein translation: CASSLEGGSVSEQSF.